This paragraph reports one T cell receptor beta chain. Its antigen is currently unknown. Study processing details: Pooled conventional T cells gave 95,000 to 110,000 patient and 130,000 to 150,000 donor TCRbeta sequences. The repertoire was sequenced with immunoSEQ multiplex PCR; TCRdb's copy has only in-frame clones and lacks some. V and J calls and clone size are as listed in that table; D and trimming were resolved from the DNA. The sample has fewer than 30,000 clones, 95% to 97% seen once. CD4+CD127+ cells were sorted as the conventional CD4 T cells. The sample comes from a study of B cell selection in AIRE deficiency. Study outcomes and limitations: Approximately 29% of healthy-shared Treg TCRbeta sequences appeared in patient Tconv cells. Tconv and Treg cells from AIRE-deficient patients resembled healthy donors in TCRBV usage, CDR3 length and diversity. Shared Treg sequences had shorter CDR3s, biased toward rearrangements with few non-templated insertions.

Germline lookup yields CDR1 MNHEY and CDR2 SVGAGI. V lost 8 bases and J 2 bases, leaving 10 bases between the germline ends. CDR3 length: 12 amino acids. V and J are TRBV6-5 and TRBJ2-7, with D perhaps matching TRBD2 (5 bases). The sample consisted of conventional CD4+ T cells sorted from PBMCs. The source is a human donor with AIRE deficiency. The CDR3: CASWESPYEQYF. The CDR3, as DNA: TGTGCCAGCTGGGAGTCCCCCTACGAGCAGTACTTC.